This is a list of T cell receptor beta chains from one sample in a study of Ad26.COV2.S vaccination and SARS-CoV-2 variants. The table came from immunoSEQ multiplex PCR; TCRdb's copy has only in-frame clones and leaves some out. This repertoire shows about 420,000 clones, approximately 88% found once; its top ten account for approximately 4%. The material sequenced was peripheral blood, taken in a trial of Ad26.COV2.S vaccine versus placebo. Receptor source: a person between 18 and 65 years old who received the Ad26.COV2.S COVID-19 vaccine or a placebo. Both conserved end residues are part of each CDR3. The D gene is left open where the match is weak. Where a row states a size, it is once, few, many or the class of an expanded clone; other rows omit it.

>once|TRBV5-1|TRBJ1-4|TRBD1
CASSPGQGREKLFF
TGCGCCAGCAGCCCAGGACAGGGTCGCGAAAAACTGTTTTTT
>.|TRBV7-2|TRBJ1-4|TRBD1
CASSLTGGTNEKLFF
TGTGCCAGCAGCCTTACAGGGGGAACTAATGAAAAACTGTTTTTT
>.|TRBV9|TRBJ1-2|.
CASSEDGFYGYTF
TGTGCCAGCAGCGAGGACGGCTTCTATGGCTACACCTTC
>.|TRBV29-1|TRBJ2-7|.
CSVDGPGSNEQYF
TGCAGCGTTGATGGGCCGGGGAGCAACGAGCAGTACTTC
>.|TRBV5-6|TRBJ2-1|.
CASSNSGASYNEQFF
TGTGCCAGCAGCAATTCCGGGGCTTCCTACAATGAGCAGTTCTTC
>.|TRBV6-5|TRBJ2-1|.
CASSYRDMYNEQFF
TGTGCCAGCAGTTACCGGGACATGTACAATGAGCAGTTCTTC
>.|TRBV4-1|TRBJ1-6|.
CASSQGGFNSPLHF
TGCGCCAGCAGCCAAGGGGGGTTTAATTCACCCCTCCACTTT
>.|TRBV10-2|TRBJ2-1|.
CASSEKVNEQFF
TGCGCCAGCAGTGAGAAGGTCAATGAGCAGTTCTTC
>.|TRBV19|TRBJ2-3|TRBD1
CASKADRGTDTQYF
TGTGCCAGTAAGGCGGACAGGGGCACAGATACGCAGTATTTT
>.|TRBV9|TRBJ1-3|.
CASSVRGSGNTIYF
TGTGCCAGCAGCGTACGAGGGTCTGGAAACACCATATATTTT
>.|TRBV19|TRBJ2-3|.
CASSLQGTDTQYF
TGTGCCAGTAGTCTCCAGGGCACAGATACGCAGTATTTT
>.|TRBV12-3/TRBV12-4|TRBJ2-1|TRBD2
CASVAGGREQFF
TGTGCCAGTGTAGCGGGGGGGCGTGAGCAGTTCTTC
>.|TRBV28|TRBJ2-3|.
CASSSPTSNRETQYF
TGTGCCAGCAGCTCACCTACCTCAAACCGCGAGACGCAGTATTTT
>.|TRBV7-2|TRBJ2-3|.
CASSSFILTTDTQYF
TGTGCCAGCAGCTCCTTTATTCTTACCACAGATACGCAGTATTTT
>.|TRBV6-6|TRBJ2-7|TRBD1
CATRTGQGGAYEQYF
TGTGCCACCCGTACGGGACAGGGGGGAGCTTACGAGCAGTACTTC
>.|TRBV7-9|TRBJ1-2|.
CASSAQKNYGYTF
TGTGCCAGCAGCGCCCAAAAGAACTATGGCTACACCTTC
>once|TRBV19|TRBJ1-3|TRBD1
CASIGTGYGNTIYF
TGTGCCAGTATCGGGACAGGGTACGGAAACACCATATATTTT
>.|TRBV2|TRBJ1-3|.
CASSVQGLFGNTIYF
TGTGCCAGCAGTGTGCAGGGGTTATTTGGAAACACCATATATTTT
>.|TRBV9|TRBJ2-3|.
CASSPLPGGTDTQYF
TGTGCCAGCAGCCCACTCCCGGGGGGCACAGATACGCAGTATTTT
>.|TRBV10-3|TRBJ2-3|TRBD1
CAISGQGPTDTQYF
TGTGCCATCAGTGGACAGGGGCCCACAGATACGCAGTATTTT
>.|TRBV15|TRBJ2-1|.
CATSRGAGDFSSYNEQFF
TGTGCCACCAGCAGAGGGGCTGGGGACTTTTCCTCCTACAATGAGCAGTTCTTC
>few|TRBV5-6|TRBJ2-7|.
CASSLAPGNYEQYF
TGTGCCAGCAGCTTGGCCCCAGGGAACTACGAGCAGTACTTC
>.|TRBV5-1|TRBJ1-6|.
CASSLGQGKNSPLHF
TGCGCCAGCAGCTTGGGCCAGGGGAAGAATTCACCCCTCCACTTT
>.|TRBV7-9|TRBJ1-1|.
CASRRPPSEAFF
TGTGCCAGCAGGCGACCACCATCTGAAGCTTTCTTT
>.|TRBV10-3|TRBJ1-6|.
CAISQRDTGASPLHF
TGTGCCATCAGCCAACGGGACACCGGGGCTTCACCCCTCCACTTT
>.|TRBV4-2|TRBJ2-2|TRBD1
CASRPGQGSGGELFF
TGTGCCAGCAGGCCGGGACAGGGGTCTGGCGGGGAGCTGTTTTTT
>.|TRBV4-3|TRBJ1-1|.
CASSQDLVGTNTEAFF
TGCGCCAGCAGCCAAGATCTTGTTGGTACGAACACTGAAGCTTTCTTT
>.|TRBV2|TRBJ1-2|.
CASSEGYSGPAGYTF
TGTGCCAGCAGTGAAGGGTATTCTGGGCCCGCTGGCTACACCTTC